This T cell receptor (beta chain) was identified during a study of blood T cell repertoires in COVID-19. About the study: Donors in the United States, Italy and Spain gave samples during acute or convalescent COVID-19. T cells, B-cell-depleted T cells, or PBMCs supplied cDNA or gDNA.

Seattle's cohort entered during active infection and was followed longitudinally. The CDR3 runs to 15 residues. CDR1 is LNHDA, CDR2 SQIVND, per germline (reference sequence). With 4 bases clipped from V and 1 base from J, the junction kept 4 bases outside the gene matches. The assay was immunoSEQ multiplex PCR, and TCRdb's table has in-frame clones only and misses some. This table holds around 370,000 clones, around nine tenths found once. The TCR sequence derives from a woman in her seventies with COVID-19, enrolled during active disease. This sequence joins TRBV19 and TRBJ1-2; 9 bases fit TRBD1. The sample was peripheral blood. Here the CDR3 reads CASSRGTGINYGYTF. DNA of the CDR3: TGTGCCAGTAGTAGGGGGACAGGGATTAACTATGGCTACACCTTC.